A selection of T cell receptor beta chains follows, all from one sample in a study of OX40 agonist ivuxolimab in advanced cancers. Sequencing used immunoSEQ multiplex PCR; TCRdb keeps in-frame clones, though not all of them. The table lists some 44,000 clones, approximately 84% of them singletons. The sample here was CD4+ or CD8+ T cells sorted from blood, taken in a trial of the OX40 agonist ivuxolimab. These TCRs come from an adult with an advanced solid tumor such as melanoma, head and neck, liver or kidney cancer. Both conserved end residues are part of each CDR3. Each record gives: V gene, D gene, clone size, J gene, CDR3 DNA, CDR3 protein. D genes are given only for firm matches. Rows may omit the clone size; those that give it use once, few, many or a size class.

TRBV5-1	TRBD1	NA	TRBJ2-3	TGCGCCAGCAGCTTCAGGACAGGGGGCTTCACAGATACGCAGTATTTT	CASSFRTGGFTDTQYF
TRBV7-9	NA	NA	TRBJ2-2	TGTGCCAGCAGCCTAGCCCACGATTTAACCGGGGAGCTGTTTTTT	CASSLAHDLTGELFF
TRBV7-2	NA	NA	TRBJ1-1	TGTGCCAGCAGCTGGGTACGGGTCGTTTACACTGAAGCTTTCTTT	CASSWVRVVYTEAFF
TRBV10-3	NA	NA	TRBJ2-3	TGTGCCATCAGTTACAGTACAGATACGCAGTATTTT	CAISYSTDTQYF
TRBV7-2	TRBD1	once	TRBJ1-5	TGTGCCAGCAGCGTGGACAGGGGGCGGGTAGATCAGCCCCAGCATTTT	CASSVDRGRVDQPQHF
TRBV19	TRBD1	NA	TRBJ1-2	TGTGCCAGTAGTGACAGGGACTATGGCTACACCTTC	CASSDRDYGYTF
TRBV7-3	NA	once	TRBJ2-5	TGTGCCAGCAGCTTATTGGGAAACCGACCAGAAGAGACCCAGTACTTC	CASSLLGNRPEETQYF
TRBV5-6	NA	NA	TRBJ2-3	TGTGCCAGCAGCTTTGGGTACAGGGCAGATACGCAGTATTTT	CASSFGYRADTQYF
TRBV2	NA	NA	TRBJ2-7	TGTGCCAGCAGTGACAATAACGTCTCCTACGAGCAGTACTTC	CASSDNNVSYEQYF
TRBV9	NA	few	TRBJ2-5	TGTGCCAGCAGCGTAGCTCCAGCTGAAGAGACCCAGTACTTC	CASSVAPAEETQYF
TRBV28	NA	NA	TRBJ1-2	TGTGCCAGCAGTTTAGGCCAGGGATATGGCTACACCTTC	CASSLGQGYGYTF
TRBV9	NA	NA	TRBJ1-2	TGTGCCAGCAGCGTAGGGGTAACTATAGGCTCTGGCTACACCTTC	CASSVGVTIGSGYTF
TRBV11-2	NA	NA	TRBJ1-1	TGTGCCAGCAGCTGGGGAAACACTGAAGCTTTCTTT	CASSWGNTEAFF
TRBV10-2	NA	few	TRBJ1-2	TGCGCCAGCCTTACAGACGCCTATGGCTACACCTTC	CASLTDAYGYTF
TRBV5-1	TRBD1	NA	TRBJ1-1	TGCGCCAGCAGCTTGCAACAGGGGAGCACTGAAGCTTTCTTT	CASSLQQGSTEAFF
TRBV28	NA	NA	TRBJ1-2	TGTGCCAGCAGATGGGAAGGGTTAGCGGGCTATGGCTACACCTTC	CASRWEGLAGYGYTF
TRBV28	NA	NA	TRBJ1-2	TGTGCCAGCAGTTTGGGGAGGGGCAGGGTTGGCTACACCTTC	CASSLGRGRVGYTF
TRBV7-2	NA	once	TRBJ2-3	TGTGCCAGCAGCTTCACCAACCTTATAGCAGATACGCAGTATTTT	CASSFTNLIADTQYF
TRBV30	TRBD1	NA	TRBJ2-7	TGTGCCTGGAGTGCGGACAGGGCCTACGAGCAGTACTTC	CAWSADRAYEQYF
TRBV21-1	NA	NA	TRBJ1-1	TGTGCCAGCAGCAAAGGTACAGGGGGCTTCATGAACACTGAAGCTTTCTTT	CASSKGTGGFMNTEAFF
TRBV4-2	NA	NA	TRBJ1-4	TGTGCCAGCAGCCAAGATATACTAAATGAAAAACTGTTTTTT	CASSQDILNEKLFF
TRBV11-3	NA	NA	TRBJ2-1	TGTGCCAGCAGCTTAGAGCACAATGAGCAGTTCTTC	CASSLEHNEQFF